This passage covers 21 T cell receptor beta chains from one sample sequenced in a study of T cell responses to AZD1222 COVID-19 vaccine. Repertoires were generated with immunoSEQ multiplex PCR, while TCRdb's copy carries only in-frame clones and drops some. The table has 140,000 to 150,000 clones, 91% seen once. Here the sequenced sample was peripheral blood, taken on day 0 of AZD1222 vaccination. These TCRs come from an adult in good health.

A single count supports this clone. This chain uses TRBV5-1 with TRBJ1-1; D is perhaps TRBD1 (6 bases). V was clipped by 4 bases and J by 0 bases, with 10 bases between them. The CDR3 loop spans 14 amino acids. Germline CDR1 SGHRS, CDR2 YFSETQ. The CDR3 sequence: CASSRDTMNTEAFF. DNA for the CDR3: TGCGCCAGCAGCCGGGACACGATGAACACTGAAGCTTTCTTT. Supplemented by reference TRBV5-1 and TRBJ1-1, the full variable domain reads KAGVTQTPRYLIKTRGQQVTLSCSPISGHRSVSWYQQTPGQGLQFLFEYFSETQRNKGNFPGRFSGRQFSNSRSEMNVSTLELGDSALYLCASSRDTMNTEAFFGQGTRLTVV.

This chain joins TRBV6-5 and TRBJ1-4; 11 bases agree with TRBD1. V was pared by 2 bases and J by 6 bases, with 2 bases of the junction left unmatched. The CDR3 loop spans 15 amino acids. CDR1 and CDR2 (germline): MNHEY, SVGAGI. Here the CDR3 reads CASSYGTGGYEKLFF. Here the CDR3 DNA reads TGTGCCAGCAGTTACGGGACAGGGGGGTATGAAAAACTGTTTTTT.

This clone has only one observation. V gene TRBV30 combines with J gene TRBJ1-4; possible D gene TRBD1, 5 bases. Trimming left V 4 bases short and J 3 bases short, with 12 bases between. The germline CDR1 and CDR2 sequences are GTSNPN and SVGIG (reference sequence). CDR3 length: 14 amino acids. CDR3 sequence (DNA): TGTGCCTGGAAACTCCGCAGGGCTAATGAAAAACTGTTTTTT. This sequence encodes CAWKLRRANEKLFF.

The chain combines TRBV28 with TRBJ2-1, with 9 bases that match TRBD2. The CDR3 extends over 15 amino acids. CDR1 is MDHEN and CDR2 is SYDVKM in the germline V gene. V trimming: 5 bases; J trimming: 3 bases; junction bases outside the gene matches: 5. CDR3 sequence reads: CASSPSAGGYNEQFF. As DNA, the CDR3 is TGTGCCAGCAGTCCCTCAGCGGGAGGCTACAATGAGCAGTTCTTC.

The chain recombines TRBV7-3 with TRBJ2-7; 9 bases align to TRBD2. The CDR3 covers 15 residues. V lost 5 bases and J lost 7; bases outside the gene matches: 12. In germline, CDR1 is SGHTA, CDR2 FQGTGA. The CDR3 coding sequence is TGTGCCAGCAGCCCCGGACTAGCGCCGCCGGGAGAGCAGTACTTC. Encoded protein: CASSPGLAPPGEQYF.

This chain joins TRBV27 and TRBJ1-5; TRBD1 matches at 8 bases. Germline trimming cut 5 bases from V and 11 bases from J; bases unmatched to any gene: 8. Germline CDR1 reads MNHEY; CDR2 reads SMNVEV (reference sequence). The CDR3 has 13 residues. The CDR3 coding sequence is TGTGCCAGCAGTCCAGGGGGCGCGGGGACCCAGCATTTT. Protein product: CASSPGGAGTQHF.

The rearrangement uses TRBV11-3 and TRBJ2-1, with TRBD2 matching 12 bases. The CDR3 spans 14 residues. The germline gives CDR1 SGHNT, CDR2 YENEEA. V was pared by 2 bases and J by 9 bases, with 2 bases of the junction left unmatched. CDR3 nucleotide sequence: TGTGCCAGCAGCTTAAAACTAGCGGGAGGTGAGCAGTTCTTC. This codes for CASSLKLAGGEQFF. Full variable domain (rest looked up from reference TRBV11-3 and TRBJ2-1): EAGVVQSPRYKIIEKKQPVAFWCNPISGHNTLYWYLQNLGQGPELLIRYENEEAVDDSQLPKDRFSAERLKGVDSTLKIQPAELGDSAVYLCASSLKLAGGEQFFGPGTRLTVL.

The chain employs TRBV7-9 and TRBJ2-5; 7 nucleotides agree with TRBD2. The length of the CDR3 is 16 residues. The germline gives CDR1 SEHNR, CDR2 FQNEAQ (reference sequence). The V gene end was trimmed by 1 base and the J gene end by 4 bases; junction bases not matched to a gene: 9. The CDR3 protein is CASSLEGGPRGETQYF. CDR3 nucleotides: TGTGCCAGCAGCTTAGAGGGAGGGCCGAGGGGAGAGACCCAGTACTTC.

This chain connects TRBV7-2 to TRBJ1-3; D is possibly TRBD1 (6 bases). CDR3 length: 17 amino acids. The germline gives CDR1 SGHTA, CDR2 FQGNSA. V was pared by 3 bases and J by 0 bases, with 15 bases between. CDR3 loop: CASSLGAGQSSGNTIYF. CDR3 nucleotide sequence: TGTGCCAGCAGCTTGGGGGCCGGCCAGAGCTCTGGAAACACCATATATTTT.

The chain carries TRBV6-5 and TRBJ2-3; D gene uncertain. The V gene lost 2 bases and the J gene lost 5 bases, with 2 bases spanning the gap. This CDR3 comprises 11 residues. Germline assignment: CDR1 MNHEY and CDR2 SVGAGI. The CDR3 spells CASSYGDTQYF. The CDR3 DNA sequence: TGTGCCAGCAGTTACGGAGATACGCAGTATTTT.

The gene calls are TRBV5-4 and TRBJ2-5, with 12 positions matching TRBD2. CDR3 length: 15 residues. Trimming removed 1 base from V and 5 bases from J; junction bases left unmatched: 3. Germline-derived CDR1 and CDR2 are SGHNT and YYREEE (reference sequence). Here the CDR3 DNA reads TGTGCCAGCAGCTTGCCTAGCGGGGGGGCCGAGACCCAGTACTTC. It translates to CASSLPSGGAETQYF.

The chain couples TRBV18 to TRBJ1-1; the D gene is possibly TRBD1 (5 bases). The CDR3 has 14 residues. CDR1 KGHSH and CDR2 LQKENI come from the germline V gene. With 5 bases removed from V and 1 base from J, the gap between germline ends came to 11 bases. The CDR3 DNA sequence: TGTGCCAGCTCAGCCCTGACAGAGAACACTGAAGCTTTCTTT. Protein product: CASSALTENTEAFF.

Of note for this clone: At the DNA level, this CDR3 is encoded by other sequences in the same sample as well. The chain is built from TRBV7-9 and TRBJ2-5, with TRBD2 matching over 7 bases. CDR3 length: 13 amino acids. The trim removed 0 bases at V and 5 bases at J, leaving 0 bases unmatched. Germline V gene data show CDR1 as SEHNR and CDR2 as FQNEAQ (reference sequence). The CDR3 nucleotides are TGTGCCAGCAGCTTAGCGGGAGGGGAGACCCAGTACTTC. It is translated as CASSLAGGETQYF.

V usage is TRBV5-6 and J usage is TRBJ1-1; D remains unclear. The CDR3 extends over 16 amino acids. CDR1 is SGHDT, CDR2 YYEEEE, per germline. V was trimmed by 7 bases and J by 1 base, leaving 20 bases between them. The CDR3 here is CASVFFGELRNTEAFF. The CDR3 DNA is TGTGCCAGCGTATTTTTTGGGGAGCTGAGGAACACTGAAGCTTTCTTT.

The chain is built from TRBV15 and TRBJ1-1; D is undetermined. V gave up 0 bases and J gave up 11 bases, with 16 bases separating them. CDR1 is LNHNV, CDR2 YYDKDF, per germline (reference sequence). This CDR3 is 14 amino acids long. CDR3 sequence (DNA): TGTGCCACCAGCAGAGATCTACGACACTCGAAGGCTTTCTTT. Protein: CATSRDLRHSKAFF.

The chain links TRBV6-2 or TRBV6-3 to TRBJ1-1; the D gene is possibly TRBD1 (5 bases). Germline loops: CDR1 MNHEY, CDR2 SVGEGT. Trimming pared 6 bases from V and 1 base from J, leaving 12 bases between. This CDR3 is 14 amino acids long. The CDR3 loop is CASSLGGSNTEAFF. The CDR3 DNA follows: TGTGCCAGCAGCTTGGGGGGGTCGAACACTGAAGCTTTCTTT.

The genes are TRBV5-1 and TRBJ2-5; D gene ambiguous. Germline CDR1 and CDR2: SGHRS and YFSETQ. CDR3 length: 15 residues. The V end lost 0 bases, the J end lost 1 base, and 10 bases lay between the germline ends. CDR3 amino acids: CASSLGTKVQETQYF. Here the CDR3 DNA reads TGCGCCAGCAGCTTGGGCACAAAAGTCCAAGAGACCCAGTACTTC.

The CDR3 spells CASSRRALWGPDIQYF. The CDR3 DNA sequence: TGTGCCAGCAGCCGAAGGGCCCTCTGGGGACCTGACATTCAGTACTTC. The gene calls are TRBV11-3 and TRBJ2-4; possibly TRBD1 or TRBD2 for D (5 bases each). The CDR3 length is 16 residues. CDR1 is SGHNT, CDR2 YENEEA, per germline. Trimming left V 5 bases short and J 8 bases short, with 22 bases between.

V usage is TRBV30 and J usage is TRBJ1-2; D perhaps matches TRBD1 (5 bases). CDR3 size: 12 residues. The V gene lost 2 bases and the J gene lost 4 bases, with 8 bases spanning the gap. Germline lookup yields CDR1 GTSNPN and CDR2 SVGIG (reference sequence). The CDR3 DNA reads TGTGCCTGGAGTCCGGGGGTCTATGGCTACACCTTC. It yields the protein CAWSPGVYGYTF.

The rearrangement uses TRBV18 and TRBJ1-5; D uncertain. Germline V gene sequence: CDR1 KGHSH, CDR2 LQKENI. Trimming left V 5 bases short and J 2 bases short, with 10 bases between. The CDR3 contains 14 residues. The CDR3 DNA follows: TGTGCCAGCTCAAGAGAAGCGGGCAATCAGCCCCAGCATTTT. Translated: CASSREAGNQPQHF.

CDR3 protein: CASSDIPQAGSPLHF. The CDR3 DNA follows: TGTGCCAGCAGTGATATACCCCAGGCCGGTTCACCCCTCCACTTT. The chain carries TRBV2 and TRBJ1-6; D is unclear. Germline assignment: CDR1 SNHLY and CDR2 FYNNEI. Deletions cut 3 bases from V and 9 bases from J, with 15 bases between. This CDR3 comprises 15 residues.